This T cell receptor (beta chain) was sequenced in a study of shared clonotypes between healthy human individuals. Whole-study context: Per donor, three plates held CD4 naive cells, three held CD4 memory, two held CD8 naive and one held CD8 memory. The study, taken as a whole, reports: Rarefaction curves obtained for sorted subsets showed sequencing incomplete despite large depth. Tissue TCR repertoires likely differ from these blood-only repertoires.

Notes on this clone: The antigen remains undetermined.

Trimming removed 1 base from V and 0 bases from J; junction bases left unmatched: 6. This CDR3 region has 19 residues. Germline CDR1 and CDR2: SNHLY and FYNNEI. Deep-level settings were used for running the assay. Assay used: immunoSEQ multiplex PCR; TCRdb lists only in-frame clones, some missing. The sample has about 530,000 clones; about 95% are singletons. Sequencing was performed on naive CD4+ T cells sorted from blood. Specified subset: CD45RA+ positively selected. This chain uses TRBV2 with TRBJ2-4; 13 bases are a match to TRBD2. The TCR comes from a woman under 40 in good health. CDR3: CASSEVWTSGGLAKNIQYF. The CDR3 nucleotides are TGTGCCAGCAGTGAAGTATGGACTAGCGGGGGATTAGCCAAAAACATTCAGTACTTC.